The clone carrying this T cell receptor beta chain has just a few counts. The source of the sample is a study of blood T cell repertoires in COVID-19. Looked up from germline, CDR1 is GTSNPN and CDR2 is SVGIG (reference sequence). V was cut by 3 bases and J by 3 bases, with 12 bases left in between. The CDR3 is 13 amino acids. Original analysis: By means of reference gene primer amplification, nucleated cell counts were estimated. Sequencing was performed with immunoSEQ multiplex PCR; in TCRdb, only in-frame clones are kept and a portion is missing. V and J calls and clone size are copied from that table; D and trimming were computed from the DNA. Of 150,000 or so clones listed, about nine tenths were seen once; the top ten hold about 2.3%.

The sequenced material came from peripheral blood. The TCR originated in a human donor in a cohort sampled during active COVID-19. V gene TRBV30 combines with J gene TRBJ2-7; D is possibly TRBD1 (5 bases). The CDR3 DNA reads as TGTGCCTGGAGGACGACAGACCTCTACGAGCAGTACTTC. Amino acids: CAWRTTDLYEQYF.